Below, 20 T cell receptor beta chains from the same sample are listed, as sequenced in a study of blood T cell repertoires in COVID-19. This table comes from immunoSEQ multiplex PCR, and its TCRdb copy is limited to in-frame clones, with some not included. The sample contains 65,000 to 70,000 clones, 87% of which appear only once. Sequencing used peripheral blood. Receptor source: a man aged 50-59 years with active COVID-19.

The V gene is TRBV10-3, the J gene TRBJ2-3; D is possibly TRBD1 (6 bases). This CDR3 has 13 residues. Germline loops: CDR1 ENHRY, CDR2 SYGVKD. Deletions cut 10 bases from V and 2 bases from J, with 13 bases between. For the CDR3, the DNA is TGTGCCAGCAAGGGGGAGTACACAGATACGCAGTATTTT. As protein: CASKGEYTDTQYF.

V usage is TRBV24-1 and J usage is TRBJ1-2, with 8 nucleotides matching TRBD1. Germline CDR1 is KGHDR and CDR2 is SFDVKD. The trim removed 4 bases at V and 6 bases at J, leaving 6 bases unmatched. The CDR3 covers 14 residues. This CDR3 is CATSESGQGHGYTF. The DNA for the CDR3 is TGTGCCACCAGTGAGTCCGGACAGGGCCATGGCTACACCTTC.

The chain is built from TRBV11-3 and TRBJ2-5, with 10 bases fitting TRBD2. The CDR3 consists of 16 residues. Germline assignment: CDR1 SGHNT and CDR2 YENEEA. With 4 bases clipped from V and 5 bases from J, the junction kept 10 bases outside the gene matches. The CDR3 sequence: CASSSSLAGAMETQYF. For the CDR3, the DNA is TGTGCCAGCAGCTCCTCTCTAGCGGGGGCAATGGAGACCCAGTACTTC.

The chain recombines TRBV4-2 with TRBJ1-2; 7 nucleotides match TRBD1. The V gene's germline CDR1 is LGHNA and CDR2 YNFKEQ. The V gene end was trimmed by 0 bases and the J gene end by 8 bases; junction bases not matched to a gene: 9. This CDR3 comprises 15 residues. The DNA for the CDR3 is TGTGCCAGCAGCCAAGATCCCAGGACAGGTCGAGGCTACACCTTC. Amino acid sequence: CASSQDPRTGRGYTF.

The V and J genes are TRBV7-2 and TRBJ2-1, with TRBD2 matching over 8 bases. The CDR3 loop spans 16 amino acids. Germline CDR1 is SGHTA and CDR2 is FQGNSA. The V gene end was trimmed by 5 bases and the J gene end by 3 bases; junction bases not matched to a gene: 9. The CDR3 DNA follows: TGTGCCAGCAGCCTAGTGGCGGGAGGCTTCTACAATGAGCAGTTCTTC. Amino acids: CASSLVAGGFYNEQFF.

The chain is built from TRBV5-6 and TRBJ1-2, with TRBD1 matching 8 bases. CDR1 is SGHDT and CDR2 is YYEEEE in the germline V gene. CDR3 length: 17 residues. The V segment lost 0 bases and the J segment 7 bases; nucleotides outside the gene matches: 14. CDR3 region: CASSLVFTGGPIGGYTF. The CDR3 DNA reads TGTGCCAGCAGCTTGGTATTTACAGGGGGGCCAATCGGTGGCTACACCTTC.

The chain has TRBV11-2 and TRBJ2-1; TRBD1 aligns across 8 bases. Germline V gene sequence: CDR1 SGHAT, CDR2 FQNNGV. Losses at the gene ends were 5 bases for V and 6 bases for J; bases not matched to a gene: 6. The CDR3 has 14 amino acids. The CDR3 bases are TGTGCCAGCAGCCCCTGGACAGGGCGCAATGAGCAGTTCTTC. This encodes CASSPWTGRNEQFF.

The gene calls are TRBV13 and TRBJ2-1; TRBD2 agrees at 11 bases. Unmatched junction bases numbered 4, after V lost 10 bases and J lost 2 bases. CDR3 length equals 14 residues. Germline assignment: CDR1 PRHDT and CDR2 FYEKMQ (reference sequence). CDR3 nucleotide sequence: TGTGCCACCCAGGGACTAGCGGCCTACAATGAGCAGTTCTTC. This encodes CATQGLAAYNEQFF. Together with reference TRBV13 and TRBJ2-1, the CDR3 gives the full variable domain: AAGVIQSPRHLIKEKRETATLKCYPIPRHDTVYWYQQGPGQDPQFLISFYEKMQSDKGSIPDRFSAQQFSDYHSELNMSSLELGDSALYFCATQGLAAYNEQFFGPGTRLTVL.

The rearrangement links TRBV5-5 to TRBJ2-7; 11 bases line up with TRBD2. CDR1 and CDR2 from the germline V gene are SGHKS and YYEKEE (reference sequence). CDR3 length equals 15 residues. J lost 3 bases, V lost 4 bases, and 6 bases had no gene match. The CDR3 is CASSPAGLAVYEQYF. The CDR3 DNA reads TGTGCCAGCAGCCCAGCGGGACTAGCGGTCTACGAGCAGTACTTC.

The genes are TRBV11-1 and TRBJ2-5, with D unresolved. The CDR3 has 13 amino acids. The germline gives CDR1 SGHAT, CDR2 FQDESV (reference sequence). V was shortened by 1 base and J by 5 bases, with 8 bases between the two germline ends. Here the CDR3 reads CASSLGARETQYF. Here the CDR3 DNA reads TGTGCCAGCAGCTTAGGGGCACGGGAGACCCAGTACTTC.

This clone was counted between two and nine times. Written as DNA, the CDR3 is TGCGCCAGCAGCCAAGATCCCGGGAGTAACTCCTACGAGCAGTACTTC. Translation: CASSQDPGSNSYEQYF. This sequence joins TRBV4-3 and TRBJ2-7; a possible D gene is TRBD2 (6 bases). The V gene's germline CDR1 is LGHNA and CDR2 YSLEER. This CDR3 spans 16 amino acids. Trimming cost V 0 bases and J 0 bases, with 12 bases left between them.

The V gene is TRBV11-2, the J gene TRBJ2-3; 7 positions match TRBD1. CDR1 is SGHAT, CDR2 FQNNGV, per germline. Trimming removed 5 bases from V and 6 bases from J; junction bases left unmatched: 17. This CDR3 comprises 17 residues. Written as DNA, the CDR3 is TGTGCCAGCAGCCCCAGACCGGGACAGTCGAAGTACGATACGCAGTATTTT. Protein product: CASSPRPGQSKYDTQYF. Combining the CDR3 with reference TRBV11-2 and TRBJ2-3 gives the whole variable domain EAGVAQSPRYKIIEKRQSVAFWCNPISGHATLYWYQQILGQGPKLLIQFQNNGVVDDSQLPKDRFSAERLKGVDSTLKIQPAKLEDSAVYLCASSPRPGQSKYDTQYFGPGTRLTVL.

The chain recombines TRBV11-1 with TRBJ2-5; 8 bases match TRBD1. With 1 base clipped from V and 5 bases from J, the junction kept 9 bases outside the gene matches. CDR1 SGHAT and CDR2 FQDESV come from the germline V gene (reference sequence). This CDR3 region has 16 residues. In DNA, the CDR3 is TGTGCCAGCAGCTTAGGCGGAGACAGGGGCGGGGAGACCCAGTACTTC. This sequence encodes CASSLGGDRGGETQYF. Variable domain in full (rest from reference TRBV11-1 and TRBJ2-5): EAEVAQSPRYKITEKSQAVAFWCDPISGHATLYWYRQILGQGPELLVQFQDESVVDDSQLPKDRFSAERLKGVDSTLKIQPAELGDSAMYLCASSLGGDRGGETQYFGPGTRLLVL.

The chain joins TRBV5-4 to TRBJ1-4; D is undetermined. Per germline, CDR1 SGHNT and CDR2 YYREEE (reference sequence). The V and J ends lost 0 bases and 6 bases respectively, with 9 bases between them. The CDR3 runs 14 residues. CDR3 sequence: CASSLGGLDEKLFF. CDR3 nucleotide sequence: TGTGCCAGCAGCTTGGGAGGACTTGATGAAAAACTGTTTTTT.

This chain uses TRBV11-2 with TRBJ1-1; 8 bases align to TRBD1. V gave up 0 bases and J gave up 6 bases; unmatched junction bases: 3. This CDR3 region has 14 residues. Germline CDR1 and CDR2: SGHAT and FQNNGV. The CDR3 sequence is CASSLDRGPSEAFF. The CDR3 nucleotides read TGTGCCAGCAGCTTAGACAGGGGGCCTTCTGAAGCTTTCTTT. Complete variable domain (other parts from reference TRBV11-2 and TRBJ1-1): EAGVAQSPRYKIIEKRQSVAFWCNPISGHATLYWYQQILGQGPKLLIQFQNNGVVDDSQLPKDRFSAERLKGVDSTLKIQPAKLEDSAVYLCASSLDRGPSEAFFGQGTRLTVV.

The rearrangement uses TRBV7-8 and TRBJ1-5; tentative D call: TRBD1 (6 bases). Germline values: CDR1 SGHVS, CDR2 FQNEAQ. Trimming removed 5 bases at V and 0 bases at J, with 14 bases between. The length of the CDR3 is 16 residues. The CDR3: CASSPGQPYSNQPQHF. The CDR3 DNA reads TGTGCCAGCAGCCCAGGACAGCCCTATAGCAATCAGCCCCAGCATTTT. Full variable domain (outside the CDR3, taken from reference TRBV7-8 and TRBJ1-5): GAGVSQSPRYKVAKRGQDVALRCDPISGHVSLFWYQQALGQGPEFLTYFQNEAQLDKSGLPSDRFFAERPEGSVSTLKIQRTQQEDSAVYLCASSPGQPYSNQPQHFGDGTRLSIL.

The chain combines TRBV7-2 with TRBJ2-1, with TRBD2 matching over 8 bases. The ends lost 5 bases at V and 8 bases at J; junction bases unmatched: 11. The CDR3 has 15 amino acids. Germline CDR1 is SGHTA and CDR2 is FQGNSA. CDR3 sequence: CASSIRPGGADEQFF. In DNA form, the CDR3 reads TGTGCCAGCAGCATTCGCCCGGGGGGGGCCGATGAGCAGTTCTTC.

The rearrangement joins TRBV10-3 to TRBJ2-1; the D gene is possibly TRBD2 (5 bases). Between the trimmed V and J ends, which lost 11 bases and 3 bases, there was a span of 17 bases. Germline lookup yields CDR1 ENHRY and CDR2 SYGVKD. The CDR3 consists of 14 residues. The CDR3 is CASRRTTNYNEQFF. The CDR3 DNA reads as TGTGCCTCAAGGAGGACCACCAACTACAATGAGCAGTTCTTC.

The genes are TRBV28 and TRBJ1-2, with D hard to call. V was pared by 5 bases and J by 6 bases, with 16 bases between. Germline assignment: CDR1 MDHEN and CDR2 SYDVKM. The CDR3 contains 14 residues. CDR3 bases: TGTGCCAGCAGTCGCGCTCTCTTAAACCATGGCTACACCTTC. Protein: CASSRALLNHGYTF.

V is TRBV21-1 and J is TRBJ1-5; TRBD1, the D gene given by the table, was not confirmed from the DNA. TRBV21-1 is reported as a pseudogene. This CDR3 region has 14 residues. DNA for the CDR3: TGTGCCAGCAGCAAAGAAGGGGGTTTGGGGCCCCAGCATTTT. Translated, it gives CASSKEGGLGPQHF.